This T cell receptor (beta chain) stems from a study of blood T cell repertoires in COVID-19. Study as a whole: Spain, Italy and the United States supplied samples that represented acute and convalescent COVID-19. T cells, B-cell-depleted T cells, or PBMCs supplied cDNA or gDNA.

The protocol was immunoSEQ multiplex PCR, while the TCRdb copy is restricted to in-frame clones and leaves out a portion. The table shows under 130,000 clones, with about four fifths occurring only once. The CDR3 runs to 16 residues. The junction had 3 bases not matched to a gene; V was cut back by 2 bases and J by 0 bases. The V gene's germline CDR1 is MDHEN and CDR2 SYDVKM. The gene calls are TRBV28 and TRBJ1-5; 8 bases line up with TRBD1. The sequenced sample consisted of peripheral blood. This clonotype originated in an elderly man with acute or convalescent COVID-19. The CDR3: CASSLRTGSSNQPQHF. CDR3 DNA: TGTGCCAGCAGTTTAAGGACAGGGTCTAGCAATCAGCCCCAGCATTTT.